The next 23 T cell receptor beta chains were all read from a single sample in a study of tumor-infiltrating lymphocytes in primary liver carcinoma. Reverse transcription of about 500 ng total RNA with a constant-region primer produced TCR beta cDNA. Slightly modified ARM-PCR, run as three nested multiplex PCR rounds, produced the TCR beta libraries. The two initial PCR rounds, roughly 9 cycles each, used TRBV1-TRBV30 forward and C-beta reverse primers. TCRdb re-called the multiplex PCR reads through MiXCR, storing one row per CDR3 protein. The sample lists tens of thousands of distinct CDR3 sequences, over 60% occurring once. Scientists recovered RNA and DNA together from roughly 20-30 mg of unsorted bulk tissue. Sequences were obtained from liver tumor tissue from sampling region 1. Subset noted: tumor region T1, superior pole. All receptors come from a man in his forties or fifties with primary liver carcinoma and hepatitis B virus infection.

The V gene is TRBV11-2, the J gene TRBJ2-7; 12 bases match TRBD2. Trimming cost V 6 bases and J 3 bases; bases outside gene matches: 12. The CDR3 contains 17 residues. CDR1 is SGHAT and CDR2 is FQNNGV in the germline V gene. This chain's CDR3 is CASSRGLAGSPYYEQYF. The DNA for the CDR3 is TGTGCCAGCAGTCGGGGACTAGCGGGTTCCCCTTACTACGAGCAGTACTTC.

This clonotype came up a few times. This may come from a read error, since a much larger clone is one base off. V and J are TRBV6-5 and TRBJ2-1; perhaps TRBD1 as D (6 bases). The CDR3 has 14 amino acids. Germline CDR1 MNHEY, CDR2 SVGAGI. CDR3 DNA: TGTGCCAGCAGTTACCTGGGGGCAGCGGATGAGCAGCTCTTC. Translating gives CASSYLGAADEQLF.

Remarks on this clonotype: The CDR3 ends on some other residue instead of the conserved phenylalanine or tryptophan, so this is likely a read error. The chain combines TRBV10-3 with TRBJ2-3, with TRBD2 matching over 10 bases. There are 14 residues in the CDR3. Per germline, CDR1 ENHRY and CDR2 SYGVKD. CDR3 loop: CTIGLAGVEDTQYS. Here the CDR3 DNA reads TGTACCATCGGCCTAGCGGGAGTTGAGGATACGCAGTATTCT.

A note on this clonotype: An end of the junction differs from the germline gene, which may be a read error. This chain connects TRBV7-8 to TRBJ2-2, with a tentative D call TRBD2 (5 bases). CDR3 size: 13 residues. Germline V gives CDR1 SGHVS, CDR2 FQNEAQ. The CDR3 here is CARSFSDTGELFF. CDR3 bases: TGTGCCAGGAGCTTTTCCGACACCGGGGAACTGTTTTTT.

Details on this clonotype: The junction departs from the called germline gene at one end, perhaps through a read error. In DNA, the CDR3 is TGTGTCAGCAGTTACAAACGGGCGGATAATGAGCAGTTCTTC. Amino acid sequence: CVSSYKRADNEQFF. The rearrangement uses TRBV6-5 and TRBJ2-1; D gene uncertain. The CDR3 spans 14 residues. Germline values: CDR1 MNHEY, CDR2 SVGAGI.

This clonotype was recorded at least ten times. The chain carries TRBV4-2 and TRBJ2-1, with 10 bases aligning to TRBD1. Germline V CDR1 and CDR2: LGHNA, YNFKEQ. The CDR3 runs 15 residues. Trimming cost V 4 bases and J 5 bases; bases outside gene matches: 5. CDR3 protein: CASSPRTGGNNEQFF. The CDR3 nucleotides are TGTGCCAGCAGCCCGCGGACAGGGGGGAACAATGAGCAGTTCTTC.

This clonotype was observed many times. V gene TRBV28 combines with J gene TRBJ2-7, with TRBD2 matching over 9 bases. Trimming took 6 bases from V and 6 from J; bases not matched to a gene: 12. This CDR3 has 15 residues. Germline values: CDR1 MDHEN, CDR2 SYDVKM. The CDR3 reads CASSAPGLAAGEQYF. CDR3 DNA sequence: TGTGCCAGCAGCGCCCCGGGACTAGCAGCCGGCGAGCAGTACTTC.

A word on this clonotype: The missing conserved phenylalanine or tryptophan at the end of this CDR3 makes a read error likely. V is TRBV6-5 and J is TRBJ2-3, with D tentatively TRBD2 (7 bases). This CDR3 spans 19 amino acids. Germline loops: CDR1 MNHEY, CDR2 SVGAGI. The CDR3: CASTPEGGRGGVSTDTQYS. The CDR3 DNA follows: TGTGCCAGCACCCCGGAAGGGGGAAGGGGAGGGGTCAGCACAGACACGCAGTATTCT.

About this clonotype itself: This may stem from a read error, because a much larger clone lies one nucleotide away. The chain joins TRBV28 to TRBJ1-5, with D possibly being TRBD1 (5 bases). From germline, CDR1 is MDHEN and CDR2 SYDVKM. The CDR3 has 14 residues. CDR3 loop: CARSLGTGYQPQHF. CDR3 nucleotide sequence: TGTGCCAGAAGTTTAGGTACAGGATATCAGCCCCAGCATTTT.

The table lists this clonotype with a few counts. A much larger clone differs by one base, so this may be a read error. V gene TRBV12-3 or TRBV12-4 combines with J gene TRBJ2-2, with 8 bases matching TRBD2. This CDR3 contains 14 residues. The V gene end was trimmed by 11 bases and the J gene end by 7 bases; junction bases not matched to a gene: 12. The DNA of the CDR3 is TGTGCCGGCGCAGGCGGGAGGTTCGGCGGGGAGCTGTTTTTT. It yields the protein CAGAGGRFGGELFF.

As regards this clonotype: This may be a read error, as it is one base from a much larger clone. This chain's CDR3 is CASSPHTSQETQYF. CDR3 sequence (DNA): TGTGCCAGCAGTCCCCACACCAGCCAAGAGACCCAGTACTTC. V usage is TRBV25-1 and J usage is TRBJ2-5; no definite D call. The germline gives CDR1 MGHDK, CDR2 SYGVNS. This CDR3 comprises 14 residues. Trimming stripped 5 bases from V and 1 base from J, with 11 bases between.

As to this clonotype: At one of its ends the junction is not consistent with the germline gene, which may arise from a read error. The rearrangement joins TRBV11-2 to TRBJ2-2; weak D call: TRBD2 (5 bases). The germline V gene encodes CDR1 SGHAT and CDR2 FQNNGV. The CDR3 spans 12 residues. The CDR3 nucleotides read TGTGCCAGCTACACGAACACCGGGAAGCTGTTTTTT. Translation: CASYTNTGKLFF.

The CDR3 DNA reads as TGTGCCAGTAGGGACAGGGTCACGGGAGAAACAGATACGCAGTATTTT. It translates to CASRDRVTGETDTQYF. V and J are TRBV19 and TRBJ2-3; 8 positions match TRBD1. Germline V gives CDR1 LNHDA, CDR2 SQIVND (reference sequence). CDR3 length: 16 residues. J was trimmed by 3 bases and V by 6 bases; bases with no gene match: 11.

Concerning this clonotype: The junction departs from the called germline gene at one end, perhaps through a read error. The rearrangement links TRBV4-1 to TRBJ1-5, with a possible D match to TRBD1 (5 bases). Germline assignment: CDR1 MGHRA and CDR2 YSYEKL. The CDR3 is 14 residues long. CDR3 sequence: CANSQGTANQPHHF. CDR3 DNA: TGCGCCAACAGCCAAGGGACCGCCAATCAGCCCCACCATTTT.

This clonotype was seen a few times. A much larger clone lies one base from this, so it may be a read error. The chain uses TRBV6-5 and TRBJ1-1; no clear D gene. The CDR3 has 16 residues. V lost 5 bases and J lost 0, with 16 bases in between. Germline values: CDR1 MNHEY, CDR2 SVGAGI. CDR3 residues: CASSIGLGRMNTEAFF. The CDR3 coding sequence is TGTGCCAGCAGTATAGGTTTAGGTAGAATGAACACTGAAGCTTTCTTT.

Ten or more counts support this clonotype. As DNA, the CDR3 is TGTGCCAGCAGTTTTATGAGGGGAGATACGCAGTATTTT. This gives the protein CASSFMRGDTQYF. The rearrangement uses TRBV28 and TRBJ2-3, with D possibly called TRBD1 or TRBD2 (5 bases each). CDR1 and CDR2 from the germline V gene are MDHEN and SYDVKM. This CDR3 has 13 residues. The germline V and J ends were trimmed by 3 bases and 5 bases, with 9 bases remaining between them. Using reference TRBV28 and TRBJ2-3 for the parts outside the CDR3, the full variable domain is DVKVTQSSRYLVKRTGEKVFLECVQDMDHENMFWYRQDPGLGLRLIYFSYDVKMKEKGDIPEGYSVSREKKERFSLILESASTNQTSMYLCASSFMRGDTQYFGPGTRLTVL.

In regard to this clonotype: It is likely a read error, because the conserved phenylalanine at the end of the CDR3 is missing. The DNA is left out, because the CDR3 cannot be placed on it with certainty; the CDR3 is given as TCRdb lists it. The V call is TRBV28, the J call TRBJ2-1; whether TRBD2, the table's D call, matches the DNA was not checked. Germline V CDR1 and CDR2: MDHEN, SYDVKM. With termini counted, the CDR3 has 16 amino acids. CDR3 loop: CVSCLVVFRAFGRKFY.

Ten or more counts support this clonotype. The DNA for the CDR3 is TGTGCCAGCAGCTTGGTAGGATCTGGTGAGCAGTTCTTC. It specifies CASSLVGSGEQFF. The gene calls are TRBV5-6 and TRBJ2-1; D is uncertain. V shed 0 bases and J shed 9 bases, with 10 bases lying between them. CDR1 SGHDT and CDR2 YYEEEE come from the germline V gene. The CDR3 is made up of 13 amino acids. Together with reference TRBV5-6 and TRBJ2-1, the CDR3 gives the full variable domain: DAGVTQSPTHLIKTRGQQVTLRCSPKSGHDTVSWYQQALGQGPQFIFQYYEEEERQRGNFPDRFSGHQFPNYSSELNVNALLLGDSALYLCASSLVGSGEQFFGPGTRLTVL.

This clonotype counts as medium-sized. The chain has TRBV29-1 and TRBJ2-1; 10 bases are a match to TRBD2. J lost 10 bases, V lost 5 bases, and 5 bases had no gene match. CDR3 size: 12 residues. Germline V gene sequence: CDR1 SQVTM, CDR2 ANQGSEA. The chain's CDR3 is CSVLAGDREQFF. For the CDR3, the DNA is TGCAGCGTTCTAGCGGGAGATAGGGAGCAGTTCTTC.

This chain joins TRBV4-1 and TRBJ1-2; D uncertain. This CDR3 has 9 amino acids. The ends were cut back, 10 bases at V and 8 bases at J, with 8 bases in the middle. Germline V CDR1 and CDR2: MGHRA, YSYEKL. CDR3 in DNA: TGCGCCAACAAGCCCGGCTACACCTTC. Translating it yields CANKPGYTF.

In regard to this clonotype: Germline and junction disagree at one end, which may indicate a read error. The CDR3 DNA reads TGTGCCAGCAGTAGAGCAGCAGGTGGGACCTACGAGCAGCACTTC. Protein product: CASSRAAGGTYEQHF. V gene TRBV7-9 combines with J gene TRBJ2-7; D is perhaps TRBD1 or TRBD2 (5 bases each). Germline-derived CDR1 and CDR2 are SEHNR and FQNEAQ (reference sequence). The CDR3 totals 15 residues.

To note about this clonotype: A junction end diverges from the germline sequence, so it may reflect a read error. The chain joins TRBV7-8 to TRBJ2-3; D remains unclear. The CDR3 spans 15 residues. Germline V gene lookup returns CDR1 SGHVS and CDR2 FQNEAQ. The CDR3, as DNA: TGTGCCAGCAGCCCGACTGTCCAAATCACAGATACGCTGTATTTT. This translates into CASSPTVQITDTLYF.

Comment on this clonotype: Germline is not matched at one junction end, which may reflect a read error. This rearrangement joins TRBV11-2 to TRBJ2-3; the match to TRBD2 covers 9 bases. CDR3 length: 15 residues. Germline V gene data show CDR1 as SGHAT and CDR2 as FQNNGV. The CDR3 protein is CGSNDGGSGRQTQYF. The CDR3, as DNA: TGTGGCAGCAACGACGGAGGTAGCGGGAGACAGACGCAGTATTTT.